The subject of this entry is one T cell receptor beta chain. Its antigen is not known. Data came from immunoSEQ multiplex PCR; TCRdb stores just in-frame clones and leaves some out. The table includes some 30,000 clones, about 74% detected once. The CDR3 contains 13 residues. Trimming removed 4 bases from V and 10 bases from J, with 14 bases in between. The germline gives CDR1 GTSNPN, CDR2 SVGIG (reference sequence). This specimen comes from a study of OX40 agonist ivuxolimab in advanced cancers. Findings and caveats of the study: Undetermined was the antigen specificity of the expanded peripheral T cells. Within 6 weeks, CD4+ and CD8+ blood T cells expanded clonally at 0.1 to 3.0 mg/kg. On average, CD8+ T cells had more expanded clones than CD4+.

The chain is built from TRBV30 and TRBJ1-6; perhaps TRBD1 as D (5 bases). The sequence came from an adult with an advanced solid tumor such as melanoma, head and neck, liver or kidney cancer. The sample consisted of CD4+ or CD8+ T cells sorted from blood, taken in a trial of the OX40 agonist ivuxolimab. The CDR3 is CAWKYDSGSPLHF. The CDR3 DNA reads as TGTGCCTGGAAATATGACAGTGGATCACCCCTCCACTTT.